This T cell receptor (beta chain) was recovered during a study of OX40 agonist ivuxolimab in advanced cancers. Study background: Earlier anti-PD-1, anti-PD-L1 or anti-CTLA-4 therapy was permitted; about 44% had received some. Whole-study results and caveats: The mean number of expanded clones was higher in CD8+ T cells than in CD4+.

The assay was immunoSEQ multiplex PCR, and TCRdb's table has in-frame clones only and misses some. The profile covers approximately 60,000 clones, with roughly 84% appearing a single time and approximately 2% taken by the ten largest. Peripheral blood came from all dose cohorts at three timepoints. This clone was detected only a few times. Its antigen is still unknown. The germline CDR1 and CDR2 sequences are KGHSH and LQKENI. V lost 3 bases to trimming and J lost 2 bases, with 8 bases between them. The CDR3 spans 14 residues. Sequencing used CD4+ or CD8+ T cells sorted from blood, obtained in a trial of the OX40 agonist ivuxolimab. The sequence was obtained from an adult with an advanced solid tumor such as melanoma, head and neck, liver or kidney cancer. V is TRBV18 and J is TRBJ1-5; D may be TRBD1 (5 bases). CDR3 amino acids: CASSPSGGNQPQHF. The DNA of the CDR3 is TGTGCCAGCTCACCTTCGGGGGGCAATCAGCCCCAGCATTTT. The full variable domain, its missing parts supplied by reference TRBV18 and TRBJ1-5, is NAGVMQNPRHLVRRRGQEARLRCSPMKGHSHVYWYRQLPEEGLKFMVYLQKENIIDESGMPKERFSAEFPKEGPSILRIQQVVRGDSAAYFCASSPSGGNQPQHFGDGTRLSIL.